Given below is one T cell receptor beta chain in context. Its antigen is currently unknown. The data originate from a study of cytomegalovirus exposure and HLA in healthy donors. Study in general: The same platform was used for the 110 or so validation repertoires and the approximately 670 first-cohort repertoires, a later analysis reported.

Trimming left V 5 bases short and J 3 bases short, with 5 bases between. This CDR3 has 12 amino acids. The germline gives CDR1 SEHNR, CDR2 FQNEAQ (reference sequence). Study-wide results and caveats: Usually a TCR sequence was rare, but some public TCRs were found in many donors. According to a later analysis, TCR clusters from the first cohort tended to co-occur in the roughly 110 validation repertoires. Researchers catalogued under 200 TCR beta chains as cytomegalovirus-associated.

The assay was immunoSEQ multiplex PCR, and TCRdb's table has in-frame clones only and misses some. The sample lists about 130,000 clones; 75% to 90% were seen once. The chain couples TRBV7-9 to TRBJ1-3; D not resolved. Sequencing was performed on PBMCs. The receptor comes from a woman younger than 45 in good health and CMV-seropositive. The CDR3 DNA sequence: TGTGCCAGCAGCAATAGTGGAAACACCATATATTTT. Translation: CASSNSGNTIYF.